This T cell receptor (beta chain) derives from a study of beta chain features in type 1 diabetes. Study findings and constraints: Researchers caution that PCR might favor shorter templates, equally among patients and controls. Diminished insertions and augmented deletions at VDJ junctions characterized type 1 diabetes patients.

Expressed TCRB transcripts were sequenced, since all the RNA that had been isolated was reverse transcribed. Clones were sequenced by immunoSEQ multiplex PCR, and TCRdb holds only the in-frame ones, with some missing. The sample has about 360,000 clones, roughly 12% seen once. A sort by CD45RO/CCR7/CD25/CD127/CD95/CD27 yielded CD4+ naive, central memory, regulatory and stem cell-like memory cells. This clone appeared a few times. Its target is unknown. The sequence was collected from a man aged 18 to 30 in good health. The material sequenced was naive CD4+ T cells from blood.

CDR3 nucleotide sequence: TGTGCCATCAGCGGGACAGGGATGGCCTACGAGCAGTACTTC. Translating gives CAISGTGMAYEQYF. The chain couples TRBV10-3 to TRBJ2-7; TRBD1 aligns across 9 bases. The J segment lost 2 bases and the V segment lost 6 bases, leaving 5 bases of the junction unmatched. Germline loops: CDR1 ENHRY, CDR2 SYGVKD. CDR3 length: 14 amino acids.